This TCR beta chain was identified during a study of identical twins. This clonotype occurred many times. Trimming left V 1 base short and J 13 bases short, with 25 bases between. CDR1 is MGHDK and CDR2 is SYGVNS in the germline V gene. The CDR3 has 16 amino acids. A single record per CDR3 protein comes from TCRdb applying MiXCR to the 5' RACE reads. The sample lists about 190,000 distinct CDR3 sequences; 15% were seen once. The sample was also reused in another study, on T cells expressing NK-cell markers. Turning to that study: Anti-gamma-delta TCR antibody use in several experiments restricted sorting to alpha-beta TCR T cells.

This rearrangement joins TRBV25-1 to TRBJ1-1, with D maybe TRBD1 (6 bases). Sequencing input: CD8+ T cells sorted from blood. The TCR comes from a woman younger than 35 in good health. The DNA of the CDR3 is TGTGCCAGCAGTGAATTTTTTCTGGCGACAGGAGACTCCATTTTCTTT. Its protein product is CASSEFFLATGDSIFF.